The 29 T cell receptor beta chains presented below share a single source sample, sequenced in a study of prognosis after radiotherapy for stage I lung cancer. Genomic DNA provided the template from which TCR beta CDR3 was amplified by two-round multiplex PCR. Gene-specific TRBV and TRBJ primers were used in PCR round one. TCRdb reprocessed the multiplex PCR reads with MiXCR, giving one entry per CDR3 protein. The data contain about 35,000 distinct CDR3 sequences, around 34% of them singletons. The sequencing used PBMCs, collected before or after stereotactic body radiation therapy (not recorded which). Receptor source: a donor over 45 with non-small cell lung cancer.

The CDR3 sequence: CAIIDPPRGYEQYF. For the CDR3, the DNA is TGTGCCATCATTGATCCTCCCAGGGGTTACGAGCAGTACTTC. The chain joins TRBV10-3 to TRBJ2-7; tentative D call: TRBD1 (6 bases). V shed 7 bases and J shed 4 bases, with 17 bases lying between them. CDR1 ENHRY and CDR2 SYGVKD come from the germline V gene. This CDR3 is built from 14 residues.

This clonotype was observed at least ten times. The chain joins TRBV20-1 to TRBJ2-2; tentative D call: TRBD1 (5 bases). This CDR3 has 14 amino acids. CDR1 and CDR2 (germline): DFQATT, SNEGSKA (reference sequence). Trimming removed 3 bases at V and 6 bases at J, with 14 bases between. CDR3 residues: CSARETGRAGELFF. CDR3 DNA sequence: TGCAGTGCTAGGGAGACTGGCAGGGCCGGGGAGCTGTTTTTT.

The table lists this clonotype with many counts. The chain combines TRBV4-1 with TRBJ2-3; 8 nucleotides line up with TRBD2. Germline V gene data show CDR1 as MGHRA and CDR2 as YSYEKL. V was clipped by 4 bases and J by 2 bases; unmatched bases: 5. The CDR3 is 15 residues long. The DNA of the CDR3 is TGCGCCAGCAGCCGAGTAGCGGGGATCACAGATACGCAGTATTTT. Its protein is CASSRVAGITDTQYF.

About this clonotype itself: Compared with germline, one end of the junction differs, possibly owing to a read error. This chain uses TRBV2 with TRBJ2-2; 13 bases align to TRBD2. CDR3 size: 16 residues. Germline lookup yields CDR1 SNHLY and CDR2 FYNNEI. Here the CDR3 reads CASNPTSGRSTGEPFF. DNA for the CDR3: TGTGCCAGCAACCCGACTAGCGGGAGGAGCACCGGGGAGCCGTTTTTT.

At least ten counts were recorded for this clonotype. V gene TRBV19 combines with J gene TRBJ2-3; maybe TRBD1 (6 bases). V lost 4 bases and J 8 bases, leaving 13 bases between the germline ends. CDR1 is LNHDA and CDR2 is SQIVND in the germline V gene (reference sequence). The CDR3 covers 13 residues. CDR3 sequence: CASSNQGLSTQYF. CDR3 sequence (DNA): TGTGCCAGTAGTAACCAGGGGTTAAGTACGCAGTATTTT.

This chain joins TRBV28 and TRBJ1-5; the D is unclear. V was clipped by 5 bases and J by 4 bases, with 15 bases between them. This CDR3 region has 15 residues. Germline loops: CDR1 MDHEN, CDR2 SYDVKM. The CDR3 DNA reads TGTGCCAGCAGTGATCTTCTGGGCCCTAATCAGCCCCAGCATTTT. Translation gives CASSDLLGPNQPQHF. The full variable domain, its missing parts supplied by reference TRBV28 and TRBJ1-5, is DVKVTQSSRYLVKRTGEKVFLECVQDMDHENMFWYRQDPGLGLRLIYFSYDVKMKEKGDIPEGYSVSREKKERFSLILESASTNQTSMYLCASSDLLGPNQPQHFGDGTRLSIL.

Concerning this clonotype: At one end, the junction sequence differs from germline, possibly due to a read error. This rearrangement joins TRBV5-1 to TRBJ2-1, with 7 bases aligning to TRBD2. Germline lookup yields CDR1 SGHRS and CDR2 YFSETQ. This CDR3 region has 16 residues. As DNA, the CDR3 is TGCGCCAGCAGCTTGAATGGCGGGGGATCCTACAATGAGCAGTCCTTC. Protein product: CASSLNGGGSYNEQSF.

This clonotype was counted ten times or more. The genes are TRBV30 and TRBJ1-5; TRBD1 is a possible D gene (6 bases). Germline V gene lookup returns CDR1 GTSNPN and CDR2 SVGIG (reference sequence). CDR3 length: 14 residues. The V end lost 4 bases, the J end lost 6 bases, and 16 bases lay between the germline ends. The CDR3 here is CAWKRAGESQPQHF. The CDR3 nucleotides read TGTGCCTGGAAAAGAGCAGGGGAAAGTCAGCCCCAGCATTTT. The full variable domain, its missing parts supplied by reference TRBV30 and TRBJ1-5, is SQTIHQWPATLVQPVGSPLSLECTVEGTSNPNLYWYRQAAGRGLQLLFYSVGIGQISSEVPQNLSASRPQDRQFILSSKKLLLSDSGFYLCAWKRAGESQPQHFGDGTRLSIL.

This clonotype came up many times. The V call is TRBV10-3, the J call TRBJ2-2; D remains ambiguous. The CDR3 consists of 15 residues. V was trimmed by 0 bases and J by 0 bases, leaving 5 bases between them. Germline CDR1 ENHRY, CDR2 SYGVKD. Here the CDR3 reads CAISESLTNTGELFF. CDR3 coding DNA: TGTGCCATCAGTGAGTCGTTAACGAACACCGGGGAGCTGTTTTTT.

Comments on this clonotype: A read error may be the cause here, since a much bigger clone is one base away. The J gene is TRBJ2-5, the V gene TRBV5-1, with D possibly matching TRBD1 (7 bases). Trimming took off 1 base at V and 9 bases at J, with 34 bases between the two ends. CDR3 size: 20 residues. The germline gives CDR1 SGHRS, CDR2 YFSETQ. The CDR3 here is CASSLPQTGTLACKRGAQYF. The CDR3 bases are TGCGCCAGCAGCTTGCCCCAGACAGGGACGCTAGCGTGCAAACGAGGGGCCCAGTACTTC.

This clonotype occurred once. Germline is not matched at one junction end, which may reflect a read error. The genes are TRBV20-1 and TRBJ2-5, with TRBD2 identical over 8 bases. Germline V gene sequence: CDR1 DFQATT, CDR2 SNEGSKA (reference sequence). This CDR3 is built from 15 residues. CDR3 nucleotides: TGCAGTGCTAGGGATCACGCGGGAGGTGAAGATACCCAGTACTTC. Translation gives CSARDHAGGEDTQYF.

The table lists this clonotype with many counts. This rearrangement joins TRBV28 to TRBJ1-2; 9 bases align to TRBD1. The CDR3 runs 17 residues. The V and J ends lost 4 bases and 4 bases, in that order; junction bases with no gene match: 13. The V gene's germline CDR1 is MDHEN and CDR2 SYDVKM. This CDR3 is CASSYSPGTGQIYGYTF. CDR3 sequence (DNA): TGTGCCAGCAGTTACAGTCCCGGGACAGGGCAAATCTATGGCTACACCTTC.

Many counts were recorded for this clonotype. At one of its ends the junction is not consistent with the germline gene, which may arise from a read error. The chain joins TRBV4-1 to TRBJ1-2; 11 bases match TRBD1. The CDR3 loop spans 16 amino acids. Looked up from germline, CDR1 is MGHRA and CDR2 is YSYEKL. DNA for the CDR3: TGTGCCAGCAGGGTCGGACAGGGGGCGGGCGCCTATGGCTACACCTTC. Protein product: CASRVGQGAGAYGYTF.

This chain joins TRBV28 and TRBJ2-2; D may be TRBD1 (6 bases). V lost 3 bases, J lost 1 base, and 15 bases lay in between. Germline V gene data show CDR1 as MDHEN and CDR2 as SYDVKM. This CDR3 comprises 17 residues. As DNA, the CDR3 is TGTGCCAGCAGTTTCTCTCCGGGACATAGGAACACCGGGGAGCTGTTTTTT. Residues: CASSFSPGHRNTGELFF.

This chain links TRBV6-1 with TRBJ2-3; D is ambiguous. Germline lookup yields CDR1 MNHNS and CDR2 SASEGT. The length of the CDR3 is 14 residues. With 5 bases removed from V and 3 bases from J, the gap between germline ends came to 12 bases. The CDR3 sequence is CASSPVSETDTQYF. In nucleotides, the CDR3 is TGTGCCAGCAGTCCTGTATCGGAGACAGATACGCAGTATTTT.

Notes on this clonotype: It is likely a read error: a sequence one base away is far more abundant. The rearrangement joins TRBV6-8 to TRBJ1-2; 8 bases line up with TRBD1. Germline-derived CDR1 and CDR2 are MNHGY and SAAAGT. This CDR3 comprises 15 residues. J gave up 0 bases and V 10 bases, and 10 bases lay outside the gene matches. CDR3 in DNA: TGTGCCACCAGGCCCCGACAGGGGCCTAACTATGGCTACACCTTC. This translates into CATRPRQGPNYGYTF.

This clonotype was counted at least ten times. The chain carries TRBV28 and TRBJ1-4, with a tentative D call TRBD1 (5 bases). This CDR3 region has 15 residues. With 4 bases removed from V and 6 bases from J, the gap between germline ends came to 15 bases. Germline CDR1 MDHEN, CDR2 SYDVKM. The CDR3 is CASSSGGGGDEKLFF. DNA for the CDR3: TGTGCCAGCAGTTCCGGGGGAGGAGGGGATGAAAAACTGTTTTTT.

This clonotype was seen ten or more times. The chain joins TRBV11-3 to TRBJ2-3; 7 bases fit TRBD1. V lost 5 bases to trimming and J lost 3 bases; unmatched junction nucleotides: 8. Germline values: CDR1 SGHNT, CDR2 YENEEA. The CDR3 covers 15 residues. The CDR3 loop is CASSLGQGETDTQYF. In DNA form, the CDR3 reads TGTGCCAGCAGCCTAGGGCAGGGGGAAACAGATACGCAGTATTTT.

On this clonotype: Only one base separates this from a far larger clonotype, so it likely reflects a read error. The chain carries TRBV6-2 or TRBV6-3 and TRBJ2-1, with TRBD2 identical over 10 bases. The CDR3 has 15 residues. Looked up from germline, CDR1 is MNHEY and CDR2 is SVGEGT. With 10 bases clipped from V and 5 bases from J, the junction kept 11 bases outside the gene matches. This CDR3 reads CATHPSGRGNNEQFF. DNA for the CDR3: TGTGCCACCCACCCCAGCGGGAGGGGAAACAATGAGCAGTTCTTC.

This clonotype was counted at least ten times. V and J are TRBV20-1 and TRBJ1-6; TRBD1 aligns across 9 bases. Germline V lookup: CDR1 DFQATT, CDR2 SNEGSKA (reference sequence). The CDR3 sequence is 15 residues long. J gave up 10 bases and V 6 bases, and 13 bases lay outside the gene matches. The CDR3 DNA follows: TGCAGTGCCGCCCCGGGACAGGGAAAAAAATCACCCCTCCACTTT. The encoded protein is CSAAPGQGKKSPLHF.

The chain recombines TRBV28 with TRBJ1-3; tentatively, D is TRBD1 (5 bases). CDR1 and CDR2 from the germline V gene are MDHEN and SYDVKM. There are 14 residues in the CDR3. V was pared by 7 bases and J by 3 bases, with 13 bases between. CDR3 loop: CASNLGGNGNTIYF. The CDR3 nucleotides read TGTGCCAGCAACCTTGGGGGAAATGGAAACACCATATATTTT.

J is TRBJ2-3 and V is TRBV6-2 or TRBV6-3, with 10 bases fitting TRBD1. This CDR3 is 15 amino acids long. V dropped 5 bases and J dropped 4; count of bases not matched to a gene: 6. From germline, CDR1 is MNHEY and CDR2 SVGEGT. The CDR3 loop reads CASSEGQGMADTQYF. CDR3 coding DNA: TGTGCCAGCAGTGAGGGACAGGGGATGGCAGATACGCAGTATTTT.

This clonotype was found many times. This rearrangement joins TRBV5-4 to TRBJ1-3; D may be TRBD1 (5 bases). CDR1 SGHNT and CDR2 YYREEE come from the germline V gene (reference sequence). The CDR3 loop spans 16 amino acids. V was trimmed by 1 base and J by 1 base, leaving 12 bases between them. The CDR3 sequence is CASSLQGVQSGNTIYF. CDR3 DNA: TGTGCCAGCAGCTTGCAGGGAGTCCAATCTGGAAACACCATATATTTT.

Worth noting for this clonotype: At one of its ends the junction is not consistent with the germline gene, which may arise from a read error. The J gene is TRBJ2-7, the V gene TRBV5-1; 7 nucleotides align to TRBD2. CDR1 and CDR2 (germline): SGHRS, YFSETQ. The CDR3 is 17 amino acids. The CDR3 DNA sequence: TGCGCCAGCAGCTTGGGGGAGGGAGGGTCCGAAGCCTACGAGCAATACTTC. The encoded protein is CASSLGEGGSEAYEQYF. The full variable domain, rest sourced from reference TRBV5-1 and TRBJ2-7, is KAGVTQTPRYLIKTRGQQVTLSCSPISGHRSVSWYQQTPGQGLQFLFEYFSETQRNKGNFPGRFSGRQFSNSRSEMNVSTLELGDSALYLCASSLGEGGSEAYEQYFGPGTRLTVT.

The CDR3 spells CASSAGQELFF. The CDR3 DNA follows: TGCGCCAGCAGTGCGGGACAGGAACTGTTTTTT. This chain joins TRBV10-2 and TRBJ2-2, with 8 bases identical to TRBD1. The germline V gene has CDR1 WSHSY and CDR2 SAAADI. The CDR3 has 11 residues. V dropped 4 bases and J dropped 14; count of bases not matched to a gene: 3.

This clonotype was counted ten times or more. V gene TRBV11-3 combines with J gene TRBJ2-1; D remains ambiguous. The CDR3 has 13 amino acids. Trimming pared 0 bases from V and 4 bases from J, leaving 4 bases between. CDR1 is SGHNT and CDR2 is YENEEA in the germline V gene. The CDR3: CASSLDGYNEQFF. The CDR3, as DNA: TGTGCCAGCAGCTTAGACGGTTACAATGAGCAGTTCTTC.

The chain joins TRBV2 to TRBJ1-2; 8 positions match TRBD1. The germline CDR1 and CDR2 sequences are SNHLY and FYNNEI. CDR3 length: 15 amino acids. Losses at the gene ends were 7 bases for V and 1 base for J; bases not matched to a gene: 8. This CDR3 is CASIALGQGNYGYTF. The CDR3 region has the DNA TGTGCCAGCATTGCTCTAGGACAGGGTAACTATGGCTACACCTTC.

This clonotype has a count of ten or more. The V call is TRBV24-1, the J call TRBJ2-5, with TRBD1 matching 10 bases. Germline V gives CDR1 KGHDR, CDR2 SFDVKD. The CDR3 is 15 amino acids. V lost 6 bases and J lost 3; bases outside the gene matches: 6. The CDR3 nucleotides are TGTGCCACCAGTTACACCGGGACAGGGGAAGAGACCCAGTACTTC. As protein: CATSYTGTGEETQYF.

The table lists this clonotype with many counts. The chain is built from TRBV11-3 and TRBJ2-2; perhaps TRBD1 as D (6 bases). This CDR3 spans 16 amino acids. Germline V gene data show CDR1 as SGHNT and CDR2 as YENEEA. V was cut by 8 bases and J by 6 bases, with 22 bases left in between. CDR3 nucleotides: TGTGCCAGCCAGGTCGTCGGACAGTCAGATTCCGGGGAGCTGTTTTTT. This translates into CASQVVGQSDSGELFF. Using reference TRBV11-3 and TRBJ2-2 for the parts outside the CDR3, the full variable domain is EAGVVQSPRYKIIEKKQPVAFWCNPISGHNTLYWYLQNLGQGPELLIRYENEEAVDDSQLPKDRFSAERLKGVDSTLKIQPAELGDSAVYLCASQVVGQSDSGELFFGEGSRLTVL.